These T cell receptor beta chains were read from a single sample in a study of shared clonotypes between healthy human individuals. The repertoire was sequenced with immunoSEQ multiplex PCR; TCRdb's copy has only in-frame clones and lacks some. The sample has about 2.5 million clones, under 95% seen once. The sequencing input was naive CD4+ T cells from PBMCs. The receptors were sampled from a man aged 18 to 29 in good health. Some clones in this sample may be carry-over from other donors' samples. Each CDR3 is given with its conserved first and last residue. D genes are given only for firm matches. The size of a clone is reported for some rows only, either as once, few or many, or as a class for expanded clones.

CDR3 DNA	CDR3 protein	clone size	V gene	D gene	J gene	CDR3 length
TGTGCCAGCGAAGGACAATTCTGCGACACTGAAGCTTTCTTT	CASEGQFCDTEAFF	.	TRBV6-7	.	TRBJ1-1	14
TGTGCCAGCAGCCCCGGGGCCGACCCCGCCTATGGCTACACCTTC	CASSPGADPAYGYTF	.	TRBV7-9	.	TRBJ1-2	15
TGCGCCAGCAGAAGACAGGGTGGCACTGAAGCTTTCTTT	CASRRQGGTEAFF	.	TRBV5-1	TRBD1	TRBJ1-1	13
TGTGCCAGCAGCGGAGGACAGTCCCTTAGCACAGATACGCAGTATTTT	CASSGGQSLSTDTQYF	.	TRBV9	.	TRBJ2-3	16
TGCGCCAGCAGTCAATACACAGGGGAACCCTACGAGCAGTACTTC	CASSQYTGEPYEQYF	.	TRBV23-1	TRBD1	TRBJ2-7	15
TGCAGCGTTGTGCCCAGGGACCCCACAGATACGCAGTATTTT	CSVVPRDPTDTQYF	.	TRBV29-1	.	TRBJ2-3	14
TGCGCCAGCACCTTGATTCGCGGACAGGGTGACAATGAGCAGTTCTTC	CASTLIRGQGDNEQFF	.	TRBV10-2	TRBD1	TRBJ2-1	16
TGTGCCAGCAGTTTTTATAGCAATCAGCCCCAGCATTTT	CASSFYSNQPQHF	few	TRBV28	.	TRBJ1-5	13
TGTGCCAGCAGCTTAGCAGGGGGCTCGGGCACAGATACGCAGTATTTT	CASSLAGGSGTDTQYF	.	TRBV7-3	TRBD1	TRBJ2-3	16
TGTGCCTGGAGACAGGGCCCTAAGTATGGCTACACCTTC	CAWRQGPKYGYTF	many	TRBV30	.	TRBJ1-2	13
TGTGCCAGCAGCCCGCGGGGGCAAGAGACCCAGTACTTC	CASSPRGQETQYF	.	TRBV27	TRBD2	TRBJ2-5	13
TGCGCCAGCAGCCTGGGACAGGGGATAGGGAACACTGAAGCTTTCTTT	CASSLGQGIGNTEAFF	.	TRBV5-1	TRBD1	TRBJ1-1	16
TGTGCCAGCTCCCCTCCACAGGGGTCAAACGAGCAGTACTTC	CASSPPQGSNEQYF	.	TRBV18	TRBD1	TRBJ2-7	14
TGTGCCAGCAGGGACAGAAAGGTGGGGTCCTACGAGCAGTACTTC	CASRDRKVGSYEQYF	.	TRBV6-5	.	TRBJ2-7	15
TGTGCCAGCAGCTTGGGGCCCAGGACCGGGGAGCTGTTTTTT	CASSLGPRTGELFF	.	TRBV5-5	.	TRBJ2-2	14
TGCGCCAGCAGCTTGGCCCAGGACGGAAACTATGGCTACACCTTC	CASSLAQDGNYGYTF	once	TRBV5-1	.	TRBJ1-2	15
TGTGCCAGCAGCCCGGGACGGACGGCTTATATATCGACGAACACTGAAGCTTTCTTT	CASSPGRTAYISTNTEAFF	once	TRBV7-9	.	TRBJ1-1	19
TGTGCCAGCAGCTTTAACCAGGGGCGGGGGCCGAACACTGAAGCTTTCTTT	CASSFNQGRGPNTEAFF	.	TRBV7-9	.	TRBJ1-1	17
TGTGCCAGCAGCTTAGGCGGATACACCGGGGAGCTGTTTTTT	CASSLGGYTGELFF	few	TRBV7-9	.	TRBJ2-2	14
TGTGCCAGCAGCCCCGGACCCCTGAATACGCAGTATTTT	CASSPGPLNTQYF	.	TRBV7-8	.	TRBJ2-3	13
TGTGCCAGCGGGACAGCGTACGAAAAACTGTTTTTT	CASGTAYEKLFF	once	TRBV19	TRBD1	TRBJ1-4	12
TGTGCCAGCAGTCTCTTACAGGGATCCAACACTGAAGCTTTCTTT	CASSLLQGSNTEAFF	.	TRBV5-4	.	TRBJ1-1	15
TGTGCCTGGAACGCGGGACAGGGGTTTGGCTACACCTTC	CAWNAGQGFGYTF	.	TRBV30	TRBD1	TRBJ1-2	13
TGTGCCACCAGCAGAGGTTTACAGGGGATGAACACTGAAGCTTTCTTT	CATSRGLQGMNTEAFF	.	TRBV15	TRBD1	TRBJ1-1	16
TGCGCCAGCAGCTCCATCACAGGGCCGGATGGCTACACCTTC	CASSSITGPDGYTF	.	TRBV5-1	.	TRBJ1-2	14
TGCGCCAGCAGCTTGGGGCATATGAACACTGAAGCTTTCTTT	CASSLGHMNTEAFF	.	TRBV5-1	.	TRBJ1-1	14
TGCGCCAGCAGACCTGGGGGATACAGGGACCCCTACGAGCAGTACTTC	CASRPGGYRDPYEQYF	.	TRBV5-1	.	TRBJ2-7	16
TGTGCCAGCAGGGGGACACCCGAAGCTTTCTTT	CASRGTPEAFF	.	TRBV7-2	.	TRBJ1-1	11
TGTGCCAGCAGCTTGACCCTCACCCGAACCTACGAGCAGTACTTC	CASSLTLTRTYEQYF	.	TRBV5-5	.	TRBJ2-7	15
TGTGCCAGCAGTCCCCGGTTCTGGCTAGCGGTTAACACCGGGGAGCTGTTTTTT	CASSPRFWLAVNTGELFF	.	TRBV28	TRBD2	TRBJ2-2	18
TGTGCCAGCAGCGTTGGACAGGGTAGCGACACCGGGGAGCTGTTTTTT	CASSVGQGSDTGELFF	.	TRBV9	TRBD1	TRBJ2-2	16
TGTGCCGAGGCTAGGGGAACTGAAGCTTTCTTT	CAEARGTEAFF	.	TRBV11-2	.	TRBJ1-1	11
TGTGCCAGCAGCTTAGCGTACAGATTCAACACTGAAGCTTTCTTT	CASSLAYRFNTEAFF	few	TRBV7-8	.	TRBJ1-1	15
TGCGCCAGCAGCGCGGGACAGATCTATGGCTACACCTTC	CASSAGQIYGYTF	.	TRBV5-1	TRBD1	TRBJ1-2	13
TGTGCCAGCAGCCCGCGAGGGCAGGGCGTGAACACTGAAGCTTTCTTT	CASSPRGQGVNTEAFF	.	TRBV7-9	.	TRBJ1-1	16
TGTGCCAGCAGTTCCGGGACAGGGAAGACCACCGGGGAGCTGTTTTTT	CASSSGTGKTTGELFF	.	TRBV6-5	TRBD1	TRBJ2-2	16
TGTGCCAGCAGCTTTAGGCCGACTAGCGGTATGAGCACCGGGGAGCTGTTTTTT	CASSFRPTSGMSTGELFF	.	TRBV7-3	TRBD2	TRBJ2-2	18
TGTGCCAGCGGACCAAAATCTCGCCTAGCGGGAGTGGCGAATACGCAGTATTTT	CASGPKSRLAGVANTQYF	once	TRBV27	TRBD2	TRBJ2-3	18
TGTGCCAGCACAAGGGGAATGGGCACTGAAGCTTTCTTT	CASTRGMGTEAFF	.	TRBV28	.	TRBJ1-1	13
TGTGCCAGCAGCTCCCTCCCCCAAGAGACCCAGTACTTC	CASSSLPQETQYF	.	TRBV7-3	.	TRBJ2-5	13
TGCGCCAGCAGCTTAGGACAGGGTAGAAACATTCAGTACTTC	CASSLGQGRNIQYF	.	TRBV5-1	TRBD1	TRBJ2-4	14
TGTGCCAGCAGCCAGGGACGGACAACTAATGAAAAACTGTTTTTT	CASSQGRTTNEKLFF	.	TRBV7-9	.	TRBJ1-4	15
TGTGCCAGCAGTTCTCCCGACAGAACTAACTATGGCTACACCTTC	CASSSPDRTNYGYTF	.	TRBV25-1	.	TRBJ1-2	15
TGTGCCAGCAGCCAAGAAGGGATGTTCGCCTACGAGCAGTACTTC	CASSQEGMFAYEQYF	.	TRBV14	.	TRBJ2-7	15
TGTGCCATCAGTACAGGGGACGATCAGCCCCAGCATTTT	CAISTGDDQPQHF	.	TRBV10-3	TRBD1	TRBJ1-5	13
TGTGCCAGCAGCCCCGGGACTAGTGAGTCCTTAGCCAAAAACATTCAGTACTTC	CASSPGTSESLAKNIQYF	.	TRBV7-2	TRBD2	TRBJ2-4	18
TGTGCAAGTCGCCCAGGGACTAGCGGACACCGTAATACGCAGTATTTT	CASRPGTSGHRNTQYF	.	TRBV12-2	.	TRBJ2-3	16
TGTGCCTCCCGCGAACAGGGGACCTATGGCTACACCTTC	CASREQGTYGYTF	few	TRBV28	TRBD1	TRBJ1-2	13
TGTGCCTGGAGTGCGCGTAGCGGGAGGGCCGGTCGCGCCCCAGATACGCAGTATTTT	CAWSARSGRAGRAPDTQYF	.	TRBV30	TRBD2	TRBJ2-3	19
TGTGCCAGCAGCTTAGCGCGGCAAGAGACCCAGTACTTC	CASSLARQETQYF	.	TRBV11-2	.	TRBJ2-5	13
TGTGCCAGCAGCTTAGCCTGGACTAGCGGGACGGGCACCGGGGAGCTGTTTTTT	CASSLAWTSGTGTGELFF	.	TRBV7-8	TRBD2	TRBJ2-2	18
TGTGCCAGCAGTGAAGTCGGCTACGAGCAGTACTTC	CASSEVGYEQYF	.	TRBV6-1	.	TRBJ2-7	12
TGCGCCAGCAGCCATCCGTCCAGCGGCAGCTCCTACGAGCAGTACTTC	CASSHPSSGSSYEQYF	.	TRBV5-1	.	TRBJ2-7	16
TGCGCCAGCAGCTTGGAGGGAACCGAGCAGTACTTC	CASSLEGTEQYF	.	TRBV5-1	.	TRBJ2-7	12
TGTGCCAGCAGCTTATCGCATGCTTCCGATACGCAGTATTTT	CASSLSHASDTQYF	.	TRBV11-1	.	TRBJ2-3	14